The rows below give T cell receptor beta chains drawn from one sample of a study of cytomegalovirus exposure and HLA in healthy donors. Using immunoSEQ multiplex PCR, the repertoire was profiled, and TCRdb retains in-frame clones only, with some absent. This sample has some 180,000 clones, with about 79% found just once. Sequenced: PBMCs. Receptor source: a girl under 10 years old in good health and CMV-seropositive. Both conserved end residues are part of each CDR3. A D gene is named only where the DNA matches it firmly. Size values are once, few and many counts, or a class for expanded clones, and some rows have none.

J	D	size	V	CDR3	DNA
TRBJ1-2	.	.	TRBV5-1	CASSWIEGPGNGYTF	TGCGCCAGCAGCTGGATAGAAGGGCCGGGGAATGGCTACACCTTC
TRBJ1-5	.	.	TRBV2	CASTADNMSNQPQHF	TGTGCCAGCACTGCTGACAATATGAGCAATCAGCCCCAGCATTTT
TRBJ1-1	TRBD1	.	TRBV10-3	CAISEPNPGQLNTEAFF	TGTGCCATCAGTGAGCCGAATCCGGGACAGCTGAACACTGAAGCTTTCTTT
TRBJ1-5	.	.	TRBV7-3	CASSLGAYQPQHF	TGTGCCAGCAGCTTAGGGGCGTATCAGCCCCAGCATTTT
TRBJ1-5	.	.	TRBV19	CASSSQELRGQPQHF	TGTGCCAGTAGTTCCCAGGAGCTTCGGGGTCAGCCCCAGCATTTT
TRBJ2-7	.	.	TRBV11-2	CASSPRPQGTYEQYF	TGTGCCAGCAGCCCCCGTCCGCAGGGGACCTACGAGCAGTACTTC
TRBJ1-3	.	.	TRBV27	CASAEFGQQFSGNTIYF	TGTGCCAGCGCCGAGTTCGGACAGCAATTCTCTGGAAACACCATATATTTT
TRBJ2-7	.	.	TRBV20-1	CSAKPYEQYF	TGCAGTGCTAAGCCCTACGAGCAGTACTTC
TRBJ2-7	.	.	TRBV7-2	CASSSGAWSYEQYF	TGTGCCAGCAGCTCAGGGGCTTGGTCCTACGAGCAGTACTTC
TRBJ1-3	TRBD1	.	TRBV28	CASSRGISGNTIYF	TGTGCCAGCAGCAGGGGGATCTCTGGAAACACCATATATTTT
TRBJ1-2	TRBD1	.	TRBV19	CASKQGPSGYGYTF	TGTGCCAGTAAACAGGGGCCTTCGGGCTATGGCTACACCTTC
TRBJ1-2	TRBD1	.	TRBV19	CASTGQGLSGYTF	TGTGCCAGTACGGGACAGGGATTGTCTGGCTACACCTTC
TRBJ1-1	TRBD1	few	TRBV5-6	CASSFRQGAAEAFF	TGTGCCAGCAGCTTTCGGCAGGGGGCGGCTGAAGCTTTCTTT
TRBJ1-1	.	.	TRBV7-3	CASSATGTPNTEAFF	TGTGCCAGCAGCGCTACCGGGACACCGAACACTGAAGCTTTCTTT
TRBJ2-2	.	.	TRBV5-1	CASSLGDRINTGELFF	TGCGCCAGCAGCTTGGGAGACAGGATTAACACCGGGGAGCTGTTTTTT
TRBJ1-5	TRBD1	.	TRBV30	CAWSVGTGSRQPQHF	TGTGCCTGGAGTGTCGGGACAGGGTCAAGACAGCCCCAGCATTTT
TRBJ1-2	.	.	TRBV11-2	CASSPAFGGSRGGYTF	TGTGCCAGCAGCCCGGCGTTTGGCGGGTCCCGCGGGGGCTACACCTTC
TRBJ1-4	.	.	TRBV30	CAWTTGEKLFF	TGTGCCTGGACTACAGGGGAAAAACTGTTTTTT
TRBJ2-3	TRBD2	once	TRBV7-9	CASSDRLAGVVTQYF	TGTGCCAGCAGCGACAGACTAGCGGGAGTAGTTACGCAGTATTTT
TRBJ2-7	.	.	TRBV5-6	CASSLLGGGGITYEQYF	TGTGCCAGCAGCTTGCTGGGTGGAGGGGGCATAACCTACGAGCAGTACTTC
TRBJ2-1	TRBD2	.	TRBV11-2	CASNVIGLAPNEQFF	TGTGCCAGCAACGTGATTGGACTAGCTCCCAATGAGCAGTTCTTC
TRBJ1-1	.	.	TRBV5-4	CASSLPPGGGNTEAFF	TGTGCCAGCAGCTTGCCCCCCGGGGGGGGGAACACTGAAGCTTTCTTT
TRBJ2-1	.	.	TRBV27	CASSYSSYNEQFF	TGTGCCAGCAGTTACAGCTCCTACAATGAGCAGTTCTTC
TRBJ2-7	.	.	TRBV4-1	CASSQRTLTSYEQYF	TGCGCCAGCAGCCAACGAACCCTAACTTCCTACGAGCAGTACTTC
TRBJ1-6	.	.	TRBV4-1	CASSQTSSGGLGSPLHF	TGCGCCAGCAGCCAAACTTCATCGGGGGGATTAGGCTCACCCCTCCACTTT
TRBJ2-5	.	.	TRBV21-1	CASRPPLGETQYF	TGTGCCAGCCGCCCACCCTTGGGCGAGACCCAGTACTTC
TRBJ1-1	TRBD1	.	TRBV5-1	CASSWDRMNTEAFF	TGCGCCAGCAGTTGGGACAGGATGAACACTGAAGCTTTCTTT
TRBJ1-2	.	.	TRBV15	CATSRGTGRPGYTF	TGTGCCACCAGCAGAGGTACGGGTCGCCCTGGCTACACCTTC
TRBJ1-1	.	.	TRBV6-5	CASSYPGLINTEAFF	TGTGCCAGCAGTTACCCCGGACTTATAAACACTGAAGCTTTCTTT
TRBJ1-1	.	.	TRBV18	CASSPLNSGAFF	TGTGCCAGCTCACCATTAAATTCGGGAGCTTTCTTT
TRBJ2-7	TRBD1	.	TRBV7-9	CASSPAGTAYEQYF	TGTGCCAGCAGCCCCGCCGGGACAGCCTACGAGCAGTACTTC
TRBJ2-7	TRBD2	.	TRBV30	CAWNIAGAHSEQYF	TGTGCCTGGAACATAGCGGGCGCCCACTCCGAGCAGTACTTC
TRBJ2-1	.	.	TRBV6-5	CASSRKPTRSEQFF	TGTGCCAGCAGTCGAAAACCGACTAGGAGTGAGCAGTTCTTC
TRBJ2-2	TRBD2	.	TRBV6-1	CASRLAGAAGELFF	TGTGCCAGCAGGCTAGCGGGAGCAGCCGGGGAGCTGTTTTTT
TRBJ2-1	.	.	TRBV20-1	CSATSRGEQFF	TGCAGTGCTACATCTAGAGGTGAGCAGTTCTTC
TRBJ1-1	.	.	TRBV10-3	CAISGPTGQGNTEAFF	TGTGCCATCAGCGGACCTACGGGACAAGGGAACACTGAAGCTTTCTTT
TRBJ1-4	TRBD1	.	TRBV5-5	CASSPGQGVLTNEKLFF	TGTGCCAGCAGCCCCGGACAGGGAGTTTTAACTAATGAAAAACTGTTTTTT
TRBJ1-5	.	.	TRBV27	CASSLLFSNQPQHF	TGTGCCAGCAGTTTACTATTTAGCAATCAGCCCCAGCATTTT
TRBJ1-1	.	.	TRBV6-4	CASSPGRENTEAFF	TGTGCCAGCAGCCCCGGACGGGAGAACACTGAAGCTTTCTTT
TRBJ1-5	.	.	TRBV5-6	CASSVQGFSNQPQHF	TGTGCCAGCAGCGTACAGGGTTTTAGCAATCAGCCCCAGCATTTT
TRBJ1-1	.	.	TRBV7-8	CASSPKNRDYTEAFF	TGTGCCAGCAGCCCTAAAAACAGGGATTACACTGAAGCTTTCTTT
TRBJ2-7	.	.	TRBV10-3	CAISDGAVSSYEQYF	TGTGCCATCAGTGATGGAGCGGTATCTTCCTACGAGCAGTACTTC
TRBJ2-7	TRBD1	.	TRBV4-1	CASSHVDRADEQYF	TGCGCCAGCAGCCATGTGGACAGGGCTGACGAGCAGTACTTC